Listed below are T cell receptor beta chains from one sample, sequenced in a study of T-cell memory formation after mild COVID-19. TCRdb processed the 5' RACE reads anew with MiXCR; each CDR3 protein has one entry. The sample holds about 82,000 distinct CDR3 sequences; around 13% are singletons and the top ten take more than 35%. Sequencing was performed on PBMCs or a T cell subset sorted from them (not recorded which). The source of these receptors is a man in his late teens or twenties who had mild COVID-19 (a few samples of this study predate the infection). Cell type and time point are not known. Both conserved end residues are part of each CDR3. A D gene is named only where the DNA matches it firmly. Not all rows give a size; the values are once, few, many and, for expanded clones, a class.

D gene: -; J gene: TRBJ2-3; clone size: -; V gene: TRBV5-5; CDR3 protein: CASSSRTADTQYF; CDR3 DNA: TGTGCCAGCAGCTCTCGGACTGCAGATACGCAGTATTTT
D gene: -; J gene: TRBJ1-1; clone size: -; V gene: TRBV20-1; CDR3 protein: CSARPRGNTEAFF; CDR3 DNA: TGCAGTGCTAGACCCAGGGGAAACACTGAAGCTTTCTTT
D gene: -; J gene: TRBJ1-3; clone size: -; V gene: TRBV6-5; CDR3 protein: CASSYSRRPSGNTIYF; CDR3 DNA: TGTGCCAGCAGTTACTCTCGGAGACCCTCTGGAAACACCATATATTTT
D gene: -; J gene: TRBJ1-5; clone size: few; V gene: TRBV4-1; CDR3 protein: CASSQDTGSNQPQHF; CDR3 DNA: TGCGCCAGCAGCCAAGATACGGGGAGCAATCAGCCCCAGCATTTT
D gene: TRBD1; J gene: TRBJ2-1; clone size: few; V gene: TRBV7-9; CDR3 protein: CASSTRGTGNYNEQFF; CDR3 DNA: TGTGCCAGCAGCACCCGGGGGACAGGGAATTACAATGAGCAGTTCTTC
D gene: -; J gene: TRBJ2-7; clone size: -; V gene: TRBV3-1; CDR3 protein: CASGGGDEQYF; CDR3 DNA: TGTGCCAGCGGGGGGGGCGACGAGCAGTACTTC
D gene: TRBD1; J gene: TRBJ2-7; clone size: few; V gene: TRBV4-3; CDR3 protein: CASSQEGVTTGLPSYEQYF; CDR3 DNA: TGCGCCAGCAGCCAAGAGGGGGTGACGACAGGGCTACCCTCCTACGAGCAGTACTTC
D gene: TRBD2; J gene: TRBJ2-3; clone size: -; V gene: TRBV27; CDR3 protein: CASSKLAGFTDTQYF; CDR3 DNA: TGTGCCAGCAGTAAATTAGCGGGGTTCACAGATACGCAGTATTTT
D gene: TRBD2; J gene: TRBJ2-1; clone size: -; V gene: TRBV29-1; CDR3 protein: CSVEGIGRRLASSYNEQFF; CDR3 DNA: TGCAGCGTTGAAGGAATAGGTAGAAGACTAGCGAGCTCCTACAATGAGCAGTTCTTC
D gene: -; J gene: TRBJ2-3; clone size: few; V gene: TRBV9; CDR3 protein: CASSVVQSTDTQYF; CDR3 DNA: TGTGCCAGCAGCGTAGTACAGAGCACAGATACGCAGTATTTT
D gene: -; J gene: TRBJ1-1; clone size: -; V gene: TRBV7-3; CDR3 protein: CASSFGPGNTEAFF; CDR3 DNA: TGTGCCAGCAGCTTCGGACCTGGGAACACTGAAGCTTTCTTT
D gene: -; J gene: TRBJ2-2; clone size: -; V gene: TRBV20-1; CDR3 protein: CSARDLLRGDTGELFF; CDR3 DNA: TGCAGTGCTAGAGATCTATTGAGGGGGGACACCGGGGAGCTGTTTTTT
D gene: -; J gene: TRBJ2-7; clone size: -; V gene: TRBV7-6; CDR3 protein: CASSRTGNEQYF; CDR3 DNA: TGTGCCAGCAGCCGTACAGGAAACGAGCAGTACTTC
D gene: -; J gene: TRBJ1-4; clone size: -; V gene: TRBV28; CDR3 protein: CASRLTPGGEKLFF; CDR3 DNA: TGTGCCAGCCGTTTGACACCGGGCGGTGAAAAACTGTTTTTT
D gene: TRBD1; J gene: TRBJ1-1; clone size: few; V gene: TRBV4-1; CDR3 protein: CASSQEGQGNTEAFF; CDR3 DNA: TGCGCCAGCAGCCAAGAGGGACAGGGAAACACTGAAGCTTTCTTT
D gene: TRBD2; J gene: TRBJ2-3; clone size: -; V gene: TRBV29-1; CDR3 protein: CSVEPSGGLDTQYF; CDR3 DNA: TGCAGCGTTGAGCCCAGCGGGGGGTTAGATACGCAGTATTTT
D gene: -; J gene: TRBJ2-1; clone size: few; V gene: TRBV11-2; CDR3 protein: CASSYYNEQFF; CDR3 DNA: TGTGCCAGCAGTTATTACAATGAGCAGTTCTTC
D gene: -; J gene: TRBJ2-7; clone size: -; V gene: TRBV12-3/TRBV12-4; CDR3 protein: CASSFHGDDEQYF; CDR3 DNA: TGTGCCAGCAGTTTTCATGGGGATGACGAGCAGTACTTC
D gene: -; J gene: TRBJ2-3; clone size: -; V gene: TRBV12-3/TRBV12-4; CDR3 protein: CASSLFGGGLDTQYF; CDR3 DNA: TGTGCCAGCAGTTTATTTGGGGGTGGACTGGATACGCAGTATTTT
D gene: TRBD1; J gene: TRBJ2-5; clone size: -; V gene: TRBV23-1; CDR3 protein: CASTQPGQGAVGTQYF; CDR3 DNA: TGCGCCAGCACCCAACCGGGACAGGGGGCCGTGGGGACCCAGTACTTC
D gene: -; J gene: TRBJ2-1; clone size: -; V gene: TRBV10-3; CDR3 protein: CAISLNRDTENEQFF; CDR3 DNA: TGTGCCATCAGCCTTAACCGGGACACGGAGAATGAGCAGTTCTTC
D gene: TRBD1; J gene: TRBJ2-2; clone size: -; V gene: TRBV7-3; CDR3 protein: CASSFTGAGELFF; CDR3 DNA: TGTGCCAGCAGCTTCACAGGGGCCGGGGAGCTGTTTTTT
D gene: -; J gene: TRBJ2-2; clone size: medium-sized; V gene: TRBV4-2; CDR3 protein: CASSQEGDPSTGELFF; CDR3 DNA: TGTGCCAGCAGCCAAGAGGGGGACCCCTCCACCGGGGAGCTGTTTTTT
D gene: -; J gene: TRBJ1-5; clone size: few; V gene: TRBV4-3; CDR3 protein: CASSQDGGYQPQHF; CDR3 DNA: TGCGCCAGCAGCCAAGATGGGGGATATCAGCCCCAGCATTTT
D gene: -; J gene: TRBJ1-1; clone size: few; V gene: TRBV15; CDR3 protein: CATSRSRANTEAFF; CDR3 DNA: TGTGCCACCAGCAGAAGCAGGGCGAACACTGAAGCTTTCTTT
D gene: -; J gene: TRBJ1-1; clone size: -; V gene: TRBV5-6; CDR3 protein: CASSSVGRAFF; CDR3 DNA: TGTGCCAGCAGCAGCGTGGGACGAGCTTTCTTT
D gene: -; J gene: TRBJ2-1; clone size: many; V gene: TRBV7-9; CDR3 protein: CASSLGVNEQFF; CDR3 DNA: TGTGCCAGCAGCTTAGGTGTTAATGAGCAGTTCTTC
D gene: -; J gene: TRBJ1-5; clone size: -; V gene: TRBV5-1; CDR3 protein: CASSLTAGVGQPQHF; CDR3 DNA: TGCGCCAGCAGCTTGACGGCAGGGGTGGGGCAGCCCCAGCATTTT
D gene: TRBD1; J gene: TRBJ2-5; clone size: many; V gene: TRBV7-2; CDR3 protein: CASSSDRVWYQETQYF; CDR3 DNA: TGTGCCAGCAGCTCAGACAGGGTGTGGTACCAAGAGACCCAGTACTTC
D gene: -; J gene: TRBJ2-1; clone size: -; V gene: TRBV4-1; CDR3 protein: CASSQEIHSQGIEQFF; CDR3 DNA: TGCGCCAGCAGCCAAGAAATCCACAGCCAGGGAATTGAGCAGTTCTTC
D gene: -; J gene: TRBJ2-3; clone size: -; V gene: TRBV5-1; CDR3 protein: CASSLALPSTDTQYF; CDR3 DNA: TGCGCCAGCAGCTTGGCTCTGCCTAGCACAGATACGCAGTATTTT
D gene: TRBD1; J gene: TRBJ2-2; clone size: -; V gene: TRBV28; CDR3 protein: CASSSEQGATGELFF; CDR3 DNA: TGTGCCAGCAGTTCGGAACAGGGGGCTACCGGGGAGCTGTTTTTT
D gene: -; J gene: TRBJ2-2; clone size: -; V gene: TRBV6-5; CDR3 protein: CASSWGSANTGELFF; CDR3 DNA: TGTGCCAGCAGTTGGGGGTCGGCGAACACCGGGGAGCTGTTTTTT
D gene: -; J gene: TRBJ2-7; clone size: many; V gene: TRBV7-9; CDR3 protein: CASSSPVAPGGGYEQYF; CDR3 DNA: TGTGCCAGCAGCTCCCCGGTGGCACCCGGCGGTGGGTACGAGCAGTACTTC
D gene: -; J gene: TRBJ2-5; clone size: many; V gene: TRBV7-9; CDR3 protein: CASSLPKQVQETQYF; CDR3 DNA: TGTGCCAGCAGCCTCCCCAAGCAAGTTCAAGAGACCCAGTACTTC
D gene: -; J gene: TRBJ2-5; clone size: many; V gene: TRBV27; CDR3 protein: CASSLGSQETQYF; CDR3 DNA: TGTGCCAGCAGTTTAGGCAGCCAAGAGACCCAGTACTTC
D gene: -; J gene: TRBJ2-3; clone size: few; V gene: TRBV4-3; CDR3 protein: CASSGSVGEFTDTQYF; CDR3 DNA: TGCGCCAGCTCAGGATCAGTAGGGGAATTCACAGATACGCAGTATTTT
D gene: TRBD1; J gene: TRBJ2-1; clone size: -; V gene: TRBV6-4; CDR3 protein: CASSPGQGAIGEQFF; CDR3 DNA: TGTGCCAGCAGCCCGGGACAGGGGGCGATTGGTGAGCAGTTCTTC
D gene: -; J gene: TRBJ2-2; clone size: many; V gene: TRBV7-8; CDR3 protein: CASRGRGSNTGELFF; CDR3 DNA: TGTGCCAGCAGAGGAAGGGGTTCGAACACCGGGGAGCTGTTTTTT
D gene: -; J gene: TRBJ2-7; clone size: many; V gene: TRBV5-1; CDR3 protein: CASSPAVLSENEQYF; CDR3 DNA: TGCGCCAGCAGCCCTGCGGTTCTCTCGGAGAACGAGCAGTACTTC
D gene: -; J gene: TRBJ2-3; clone size: few; V gene: TRBV7-6; CDR3 protein: CASSLTWGNTDTQYF; CDR3 DNA: TGTGCCAGCAGCTTAACCTGGGGCAACACAGATACGCAGTATTTT